These 3 T cell receptor beta chains were sequenced from one sample in a study of T cells in Graves' hyperthyroidism and ophthalmopathy. Authors of the study amplified TCR beta CDR3 regions from RNA transcripts. The TCR CDR3 was amplified in a first-round RT-PCR using the HTBI primer set. TCRdb reanalysed the multiplex PCR reads using MiXCR and keeps one entry per CDR3 protein. The table has 700,000 or so distinct CDR3 sequences, more than 12% seen once; the top ten hold around an eighth. Sequencing was carried out using blood. All receptors come from a woman in her forties or fifties with Graves' ophthalmopathy.

This clonotype has a single count. V gene TRBV28 combines with J gene TRBJ2-3; D possibly corresponds to TRBD2 (6 bases). CDR1 is MDHEN and CDR2 is SYDVKM in the germline V gene. With 6 bases removed from V and 9 bases from J, the gap between germline ends came to 22 bases. This CDR3 region has 15 residues. The CDR3 sequence: CASSPLGARGRTQYF. The DNA for the CDR3 is TGTGCCAGCAGCCCCCTAGGGGCCAGAGGGAGGACGCAGTATTTT.

The chain links TRBV28 to TRBJ2-7; 12 bases align to TRBD2. Germline V gives CDR1 MDHEN, CDR2 SYDVKM. Unmatched junction bases numbered 5, after V lost 9 bases and J lost 5 bases. The CDR3 contains 13 residues. The CDR3 is CASLAGGPDEQYF. The CDR3, as DNA: TGTGCCAGTCTAGCGGGAGGGCCTGACGAGCAGTACTTC.

This clonotype has at least ten counts. As DNA, the CDR3 is TGTGCCAGCAGCTTAGGGTTCAGGGACAGGGGACCTCAGGTCTACAATGAGCAGTTCTTC. Translating it yields CASSLGFRDRGPQVYNEQFF. This sequence joins TRBV7-8 and TRBJ2-1; 10 nucleotides align to TRBD1. Germline trimming cut 1 base from V and 3 bases from J; bases unmatched to any gene: 15. The germline V gene has CDR1 SGHVS and CDR2 FQNEAQ. The CDR3 contains 20 residues.